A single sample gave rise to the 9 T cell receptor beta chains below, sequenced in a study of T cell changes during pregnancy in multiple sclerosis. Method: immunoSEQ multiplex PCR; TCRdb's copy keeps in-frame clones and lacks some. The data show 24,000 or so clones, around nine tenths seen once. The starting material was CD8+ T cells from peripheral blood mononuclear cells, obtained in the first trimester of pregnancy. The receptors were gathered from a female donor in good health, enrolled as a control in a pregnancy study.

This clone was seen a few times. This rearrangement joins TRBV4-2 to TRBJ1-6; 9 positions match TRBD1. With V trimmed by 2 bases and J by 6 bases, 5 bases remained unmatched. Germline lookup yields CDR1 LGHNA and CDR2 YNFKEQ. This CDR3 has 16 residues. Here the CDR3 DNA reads TGTGCCAGCAGCCAAAGCCTGGGACAGGGTAATTCACCCCTCCACTTT. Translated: CASSQSLGQGNSPLHF.

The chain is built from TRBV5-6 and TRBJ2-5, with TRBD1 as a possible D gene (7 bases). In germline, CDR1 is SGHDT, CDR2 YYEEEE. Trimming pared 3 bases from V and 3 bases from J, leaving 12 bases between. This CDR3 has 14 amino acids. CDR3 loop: CASSWGDSKETQYF. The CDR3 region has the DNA TGTGCCAGCAGCTGGGGGGACAGTAAAGAGACCCAGTACTTC.

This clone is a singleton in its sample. CDR3 protein: CSFLGTGITGELFF. DNA of the CDR3: TGCAGCTTCCTCGGGACAGGGATCACCGGGGAGCTGTTTTTT. V is TRBV29-1 and J is TRBJ2-2; the match to TRBD1 covers 9 bases. Trimming took 8 bases from V and 4 from J; bases not matched to a gene: 8. CDR1 and CDR2 (germline): SQVTM, ANQGSEA. This CDR3 contains 14 residues.

The CDR3 DNA reads TGTGCCAGCAGCCGCAGGGGGATAAGCACAGATACGCAGTATTTT. It translates to CASSRRGISTDTQYF. This chain links TRBV7-9 with TRBJ2-3; 7 bases map to TRBD1. The CDR3 consists of 15 residues. Germline loops: CDR1 SEHNR, CDR2 FQNEAQ (reference sequence). Unmatched junction bases numbered 5, after V lost 5 bases and J lost 0 bases.

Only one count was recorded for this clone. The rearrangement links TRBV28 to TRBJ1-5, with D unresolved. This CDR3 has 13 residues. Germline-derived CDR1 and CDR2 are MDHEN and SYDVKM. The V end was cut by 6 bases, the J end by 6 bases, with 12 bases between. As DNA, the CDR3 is TGTGCCAGCAGACCCAGCGGTAGTCAGCCCCAGCATTTT. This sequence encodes CASRPSGSQPQHF.

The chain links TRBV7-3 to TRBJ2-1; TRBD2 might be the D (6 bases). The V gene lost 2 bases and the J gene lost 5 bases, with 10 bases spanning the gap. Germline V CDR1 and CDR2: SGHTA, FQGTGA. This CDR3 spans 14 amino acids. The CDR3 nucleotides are TGTGCCAGCAGCTTAGACCCTAGCGACAATGAGCAGTTCTTC. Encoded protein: CASSLDPSDNEQFF.

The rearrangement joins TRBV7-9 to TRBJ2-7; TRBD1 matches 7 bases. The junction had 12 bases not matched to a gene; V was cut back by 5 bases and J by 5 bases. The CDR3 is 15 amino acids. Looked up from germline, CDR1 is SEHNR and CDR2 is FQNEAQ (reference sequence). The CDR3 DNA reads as TGTGCCAGCAGCGAGGGCCGGCAGGGGGTGGACGAGCAGTACTTC. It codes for CASSEGRQGVDEQYF.

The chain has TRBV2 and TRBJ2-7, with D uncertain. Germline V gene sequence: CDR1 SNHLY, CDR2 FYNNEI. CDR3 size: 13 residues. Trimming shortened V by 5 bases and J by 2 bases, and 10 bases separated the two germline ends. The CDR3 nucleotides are TGTGCCAGCAGTCTTACAGACCCCTACGAGCAGTACTTC. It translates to CASSLTDPYEQYF.

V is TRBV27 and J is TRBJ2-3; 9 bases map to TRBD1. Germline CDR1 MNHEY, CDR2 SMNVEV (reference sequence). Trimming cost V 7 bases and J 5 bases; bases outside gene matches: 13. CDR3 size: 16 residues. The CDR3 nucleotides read TGTGCCAGCAACCCTGAGGGACAGGGCATGGGAGATACGCAGTATTTT. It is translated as CASNPEGQGMGDTQYF.